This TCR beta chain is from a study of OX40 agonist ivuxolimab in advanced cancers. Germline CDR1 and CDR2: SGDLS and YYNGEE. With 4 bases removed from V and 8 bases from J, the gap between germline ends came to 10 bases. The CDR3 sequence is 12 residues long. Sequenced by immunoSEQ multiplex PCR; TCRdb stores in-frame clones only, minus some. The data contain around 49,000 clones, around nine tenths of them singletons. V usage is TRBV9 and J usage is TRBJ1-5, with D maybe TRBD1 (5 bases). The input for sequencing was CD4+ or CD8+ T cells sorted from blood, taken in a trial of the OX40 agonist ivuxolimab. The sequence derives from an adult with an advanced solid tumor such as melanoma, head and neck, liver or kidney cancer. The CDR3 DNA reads TGTGCCAGCAGCACTGGGGGGGAGCCCCAGCATTTT. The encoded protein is CASSTGGEPQHF.